This TCR beta chain was found in a study of Graves' ophthalmopathy and Graves' hyperthyroidism (dated by TCRdb to 2017 to 2018). In the study overall: Peripheral blood was collected at initial diagnosis, prior to any treatment. Following sample collection, hyperthyroidism patients were given methimazole at a starting dose of 30 mg daily, and ophthalmopathy patients were given high-dose intravenous methylprednisolone. T-cell repertoires of thyroid tissue and blood were compared in over five hyperthyroidism patients. In total, 135 blood samples were TCR-sequenced: around 42 ophthalmopathy, some 75 hyperthyroidism and some 17 hyperthyroidism-to-ophthalmopathy patients. A discovery set of about 99 patients (around 44 ophthalmopathy, about 55 stable hyperthyroidism) was enrolled to explore V-J signatures distinguishing ophthalmopathy from hyperthyroidism. The approximately 100 discovery patients were divided at random into training and test sets in a 7:3 ratio. TCR beta repertoire signatures were used to distinguish Graves' ophthalmopathy from Graves' hyperthyroidism and to predict progression to ophthalmopathy. An independent validation cohort was composed of fewer than 20 hyperthyroidism patients and 15 to 17 patients who later progressed from hyperthyroidism to ophthalmopathy.

Stable hyperthyroidism was defined as no progression to ophthalmopathy within 18 months of follow-up. Hyperthyroidism patients were newly diagnosed, were aged 18 to 65 years, and had a disease duration under 2 months. Anyone with other autoimmune diseases, uncontrolled infections, pregnancy or lactation was excluded from the study. Clinical symptoms, serum thyroxine, TRAb, thyroid ultrasound and orbital computed tomography formed the basis of the diagnosis. Using Ficoll-Paque density gradient centrifugation, PBMCs were isolated from 10 ml of fresh peripheral blood. Trizol reagent was used to extract the total RNA, and its quality was then checked on an Agilent 2100 Bioanalyzer. V has 8 bases trimmed and J has 5 bases trimmed; junction bases matching no gene number 15. The germline V gene (reference sequence) sets CDR1 to DFQATT and CDR2 to SNEGSKA. The CDR3 starts with the cysteine, ends with the phenylalanine, and has 15 residues. Just CDR3 DNA is preserved here, 45 bases in frame from base 1.

For repertoire sequencing, the TCR beta CDR3 regions were amplified from RNA transcripts. The first round of RT-PCR was done with HTBI primers and the Qiagen OneStep RT-PCR kit, and was followed by a second round of multiplex PCR, then size selection and purification. Libraries were sequenced paired-end with 100 bp reads on an Illumina HiSeq2000. As for how the authors treated the data: Reads were processed with SOAPnuke, discarding reads with adapters, uncalled bases, mean Phred below 15, or no exact constant-primer or identifier match. COPE v1.2.5 was used to merge the high-quality paired reads. Clonotypes were defined as unique nucleotide sequences and were aligned to IMGT TRB V, D and J references using MiTCR v1.1. The analysis was limited to V-J combinations with a frequency above 0.0001, which together covered roughly 99% of the repertoires. For each V-J combination, a TCR clonal expansion and chaos score was defined as the ratio of F50 clonal expansion to chaos observed in the TCRdist matrix. Features were reduced by Welch's t-statistics and random forest to over ten V-J combinations, which fed a naive Bayes classifier. Thyroid-blood repertoire similarity was quantified with the Morisita-Horn index. TCRdb reprocessing: public reads trimmed at Q25 with fastp, clones called with MiXCR, in-frame beta chains kept. Rows are combined by CDR3 protein, so each entry shows the most common genes and DNA. What appears here as the V and J calls and clone size reflects TCRdb's work, not the paper's. The sample table records just over 600,000 distinct CDR3 sequences; over 20% of these occur just once. More than 5.5% of the sample is held by the ten biggest clonotypes.

The investigation overall reported the following: Ophthalmopathy was separated from stable hyperthyroidism by the 13-signature model with around 88% sensitivity and 81% to 84% specificity in cross-validation and with 80%/75% in the test set. In validation, the model predicted ophthalmopathy progression with 55% to 71% sensitivity and approximately 75% specificity; some 13 predicted patients were CT-confirmed with GO in a median of approximately six months. Sample size was not statistically predetermined, and group allocation was not concealed from the investigators. Most expanded thyroid clonotypes with frequency above 0.001 were also detected in blood, suggesting blood repertoires may reflect the thyroid immune response.

This clonotype has ten or more counts. Its antigen specificity is not known. Base qualities were left out, and no much larger clone turns up one base away. The clonotype was recovered from a woman aged 18-35 years with stable Graves' hyperthyroidism. Some clones in this sample may be carry-over from other donors' samples. Donor details come from another sample of the same person, matched by shared clones. Sequencing was done on a sample of peripheral blood. The chain is encoded by TRBV20-1 joined to TRBJ2-5; TRBD2 agrees with 9 junctional bases. The DNA sequence is TGCAGTTCCTCGACCAAAGCGGGGGGTGAGGAGACCCAGTACTTC. Its translation is CSSSTKAGGEETQYF.